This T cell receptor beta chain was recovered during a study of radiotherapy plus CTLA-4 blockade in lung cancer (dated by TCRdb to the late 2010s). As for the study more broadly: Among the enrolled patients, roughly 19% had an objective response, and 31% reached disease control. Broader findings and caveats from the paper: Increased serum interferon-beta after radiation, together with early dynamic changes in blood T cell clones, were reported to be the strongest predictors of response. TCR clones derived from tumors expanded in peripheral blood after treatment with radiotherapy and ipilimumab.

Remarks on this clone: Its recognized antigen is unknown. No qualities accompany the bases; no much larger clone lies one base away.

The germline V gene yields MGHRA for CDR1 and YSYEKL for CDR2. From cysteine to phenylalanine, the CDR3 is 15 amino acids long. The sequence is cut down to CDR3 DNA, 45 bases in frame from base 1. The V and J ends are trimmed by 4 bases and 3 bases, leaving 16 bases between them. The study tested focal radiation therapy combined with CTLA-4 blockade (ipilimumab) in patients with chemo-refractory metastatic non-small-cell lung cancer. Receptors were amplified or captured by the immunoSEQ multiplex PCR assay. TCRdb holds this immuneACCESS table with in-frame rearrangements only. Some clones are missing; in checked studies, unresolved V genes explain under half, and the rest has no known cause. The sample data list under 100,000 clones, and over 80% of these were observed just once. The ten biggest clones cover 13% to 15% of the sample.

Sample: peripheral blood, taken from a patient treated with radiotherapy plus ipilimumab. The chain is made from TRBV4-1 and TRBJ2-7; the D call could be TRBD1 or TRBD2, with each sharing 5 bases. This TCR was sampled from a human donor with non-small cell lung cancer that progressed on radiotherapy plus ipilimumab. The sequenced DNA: TGCGCCAGCAGCCGTTCGGTGGGTGGGGGCTACGAGCAGTACTTC. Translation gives CASSRSVGGGYEQYF.